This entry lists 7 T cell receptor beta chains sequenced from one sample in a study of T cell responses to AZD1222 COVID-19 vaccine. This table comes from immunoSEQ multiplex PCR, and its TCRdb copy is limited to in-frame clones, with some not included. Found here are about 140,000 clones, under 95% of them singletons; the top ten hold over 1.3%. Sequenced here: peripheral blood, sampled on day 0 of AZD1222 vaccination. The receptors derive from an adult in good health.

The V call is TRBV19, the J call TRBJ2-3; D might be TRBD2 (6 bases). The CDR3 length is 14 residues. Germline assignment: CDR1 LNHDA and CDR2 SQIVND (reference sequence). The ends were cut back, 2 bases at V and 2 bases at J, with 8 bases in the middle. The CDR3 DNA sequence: TGTGCCAGTAGTATAAGGGACTTCACAGATACGCAGTATTTT. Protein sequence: CASSIRDFTDTQYF.

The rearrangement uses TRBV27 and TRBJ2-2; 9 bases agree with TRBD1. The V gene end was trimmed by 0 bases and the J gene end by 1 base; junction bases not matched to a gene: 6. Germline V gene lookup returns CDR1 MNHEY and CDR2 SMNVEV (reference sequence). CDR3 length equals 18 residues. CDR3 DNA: TGTGCCAGCAGTTTATCCTTCAACAGGGGGCGGAACACCGGGGAGCTGTTTTTT. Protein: CASSLSFNRGRNTGELFF.

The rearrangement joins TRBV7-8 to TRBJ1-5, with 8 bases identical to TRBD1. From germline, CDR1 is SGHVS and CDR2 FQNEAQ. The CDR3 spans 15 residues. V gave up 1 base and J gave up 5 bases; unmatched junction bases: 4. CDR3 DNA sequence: TGTGCCAGCAGCTTAGGACAGGGGTGGGATCAGCCCCAGCATTTT. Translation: CASSLGQGWDQPQHF.

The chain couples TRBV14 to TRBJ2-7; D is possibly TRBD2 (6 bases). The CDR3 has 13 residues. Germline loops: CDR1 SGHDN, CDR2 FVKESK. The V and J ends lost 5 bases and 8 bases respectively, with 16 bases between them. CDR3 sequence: CASSSTDGSKQYF. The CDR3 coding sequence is TGTGCCAGCAGCAGCACAGACGGGAGCAAGCAGTACTTC.

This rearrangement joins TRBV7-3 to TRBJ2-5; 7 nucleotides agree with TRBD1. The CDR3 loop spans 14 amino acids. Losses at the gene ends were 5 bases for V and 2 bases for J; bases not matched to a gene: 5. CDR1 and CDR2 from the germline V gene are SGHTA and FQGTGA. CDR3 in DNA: TGTGCCAGCAGCCCTACAGGGGTTCAAGAGACCCAGTACTTC. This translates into CASSPTGVQETQYF.

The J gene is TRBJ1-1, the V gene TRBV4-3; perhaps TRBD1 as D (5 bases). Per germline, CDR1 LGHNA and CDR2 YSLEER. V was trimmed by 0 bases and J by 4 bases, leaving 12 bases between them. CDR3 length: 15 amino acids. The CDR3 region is CASSQDGGIGTEAFF. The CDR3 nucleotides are TGCGCCAGCAGCCAAGATGGGGGTATAGGCACTGAAGCTTTCTTT.

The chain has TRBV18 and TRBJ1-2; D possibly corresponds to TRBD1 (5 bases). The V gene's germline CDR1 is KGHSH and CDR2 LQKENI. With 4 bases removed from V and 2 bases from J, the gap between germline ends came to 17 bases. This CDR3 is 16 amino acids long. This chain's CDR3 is CASSLSGGVWNYGYTF. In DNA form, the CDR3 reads TGTGCCAGCTCACTATCGGGAGGGGTGTGGAACTATGGCTACACCTTC.